This T cell receptor (beta chain) was sequenced during a study of blood T cell repertoires in COVID-19. Across the study: PBMCs, B-cell-depleted T cells, or T cells provided the cDNA or gDNA that made up the material.

Some clones are missing from TCRdb's copy, which holds only in-frame ones; the method was immunoSEQ multiplex PCR. There are approximately 240,000 clones in the sample; approximately 80% occur only once, and approximately 4% lies in the top ten. The origin of this receptor is a woman aged 40-49 years with active or convalescent COVID-19. Material for sequencing was peripheral blood.

The CDR3 loop reads CASSPDSADTQYF. The CDR3 region has the DNA TGTGCCAGCTCACCAGACAGCGCAGATACGCAGTATTTT. This chain links TRBV18 with TRBJ2-3; D possibly corresponds to TRBD1 (5 bases). Per germline, CDR1 KGHSH and CDR2 LQKENI. This CDR3 is built from 13 residues. V shed 2 bases and J shed 4 bases, with 7 bases lying between them.